Following are 13 T cell receptor beta chains from one sample sequenced in a study of blood T cell repertoires in COVID-19. Libraries were prepared by immunoSEQ multiplex PCR; TCRdb keeps only in-frame clonotypes and omits some of them. The table has roughly 260,000 clones, about 91% seen once. Sample: PBMCs or T cells enriched from blood (not recorded which). These receptors all come from a human donor in a cohort exposed to, infected with or recovered from COVID-19 (not recorded which). The donor label of this sample is uncertain.

V usage is TRBV3-1 (or the pseudogene TRBV3-2) and J usage is TRBJ2-2; D perhaps matches TRBD2 (7 bases). This CDR3 region has 14 residues. Per the germline V gene, CDR1 is LGHDT and CDR2 is YNNKEL (reference sequence). Trimming took 3 bases from V and 6 from J, leaving 11 bases between them. As DNA, the CDR3 is TGTGCCAGCAGCCAGGGGGCGGGAGCCGGGGAGCTGTTTTTT. Protein sequence: CASSQGAGAGELFF.

The chain has TRBV20-1 and TRBJ1-2, with D perhaps TRBD1 (6 bases). This CDR3 region has 16 residues. Trimming removed 3 bases from V and 4 bases from J, with 21 bases in between. The V gene's germline CDR1 is DFQATT and CDR2 SNEGSKA (reference sequence). The CDR3 DNA reads TGCAGTGCTAGTCCGGCCGGGACATATGTTGGCTATGGCTACACCTTC. Amino acid sequence: CSASPAGTYVGYGYTF.

The chain combines TRBV13 with TRBJ1-5, with D tentatively TRBD1 (6 bases). The ends were cut back, 5 bases at V and 3 bases at J, with 14 bases in the middle. There are 15 residues in the CDR3. Germline V gives CDR1 PRHDT, CDR2 FYEKMQ (reference sequence). The DNA for the CDR3 is TGTGCCAGCAGCATCGGACAGAGTCCCAATCAGCCCCAGCATTTT. Its translation is CASSIGQSPNQPQHF.

V usage is TRBV30 and J usage is TRBJ1-4; D not certain. CDR3 size: 13 residues. Germline-derived CDR1 and CDR2 are GTSNPN and SVGIG (reference sequence). V lost 0 bases and J 5 bases, leaving 7 bases between the germline ends. CDR3 DNA: TGTGCCTGGAGTGTATCCCGGAATGAAAAACTGTTTTTT. This translates into CAWSVSRNEKLFF.

The chain employs TRBV18 and TRBJ2-5, with no clear D. The CDR3 spans 14 residues. Germline CDR1 KGHSH, CDR2 LQKENI. V gave up 5 bases and J gave up 0 bases, with 10 bases separating them. Here the CDR3 DNA reads TGTGCCAGCTCAGGGCCCCCGCACCAAGAGACCCAGTACTTC. It translates to CASSGPPHQETQYF.

The V and J genes are TRBV12-3 or TRBV12-4 and TRBJ2-3; TRBD2 is a possible D gene (5 bases). V shed 2 bases and J shed 9 bases, with 12 bases lying between them. This CDR3 contains 13 residues. CDR3 amino acids: CASSLWRAQTQYF. CDR3 nucleotide sequence: TGTGCCAGCAGTTTATGGCGGGCCCAGACGCAGTATTTT.

This sequence joins TRBV2 and TRBJ2-1; 11 bases are a match to TRBD2. The CDR3 has 18 amino acids. CDR1 is SNHLY and CDR2 is FYNNEI in the germline V gene. V shed 5 bases and J 4 bases; nucleotides not matched to a gene: 13. The CDR3 coding sequence is TGTGCCAGCAGTTTCCTAACTAGCGGGGGCCACCTATACAATGAGCAGTTCTTC. Protein sequence: CASSFLTSGGHLYNEQFF.

In this sample, this clone turned up once. The chain couples TRBV4-1 to TRBJ2-2; 10 nucleotides align to TRBD2. This CDR3 spans 17 amino acids. J was trimmed by 6 bases and V by 1 base; bases with no gene match: 8. The germline CDR1 and CDR2 sequences are MGHRA and YSYEKL. The chain's CDR3 is CASSQAMLAGVAGELFF. CDR3 DNA: TGCGCCAGCAGCCAAGCAATGCTAGCGGGGGTCGCCGGGGAGCTGTTTTTT.

The V and J genes are TRBV4-3 and TRBJ2-5, with 8 bases fitting TRBD1. Per the germline V gene, CDR1 is LGHNA and CDR2 is YSLEER. J was trimmed by 1 base and V by 0 bases; bases with no gene match: 4. The CDR3 has 16 residues. The chain's CDR3 is CASSQDGTGSQETQYF. CDR3 coding DNA: TGCGCCAGCAGCCAAGACGGGACAGGTAGCCAAGAGACCCAGTACTTC.

This clone was counted between two and nine times. This sequence joins TRBV12-3 or TRBV12-4 and TRBJ1-1; unclear D gene. Trimming left V 5 bases short and J 6 bases short, with 13 bases between. The CDR3 is 13 residues long. The CDR3 here is CASSPTRSAEAFF. Written as DNA, the CDR3 is TGTGCCAGCAGTCCAACCAGAAGCGCTGAAGCTTTCTTT.

The gene calls are TRBV5-1 and TRBJ2-5; D is unclear. Germline CDR1 is SGHRS and CDR2 is YFSETQ. V was trimmed by 2 bases and J by 5 bases, leaving 4 bases between them. CDR3 size: 11 residues. The CDR3 here is CASSLRETQYF. The CDR3 nucleotides are TGCGCCAGCAGCTTACGGGAGACCCAGTACTTC.

The DNA for the CDR3 is TGTGCCAGTAGTATTAGTTTCTCTAACTATGGCTACACCTTC. Translated, it gives CASSISFSNYGYTF. The chain is built from TRBV19 and TRBJ1-2; D remains unclear. The CDR3 spans 14 residues. CDR1 LNHDA and CDR2 SQIVND come from the germline V gene (reference sequence). V gave up 3 bases and J gave up 0 bases, with 8 bases separating them. The complete variable domain, with remaining parts taken from reference TRBV19 and TRBJ1-2, reads DGGITQSPKYLFRKEGQNVTLSCEQNLNHDAMYWYRQDPGQGLRLIYYSQIVNDFQKGDIAEGYSVSREKKESFPLTVTSAQKNPTAFYLCASSISFSNYGYTFGSGTRLTVV.

The V gene is TRBV13, the J gene TRBJ2-6, with TRBD1 matching over 8 bases. Germline V gives CDR1 PRHDT, CDR2 FYEKMQ (reference sequence). V was clipped by 2 bases and J by 0 bases; unmatched bases: 12. This CDR3 has 20 amino acids. CDR3 protein: CASSLSIDGTGPSGANVLTF. The CDR3 DNA follows: TGTGCCAGCAGCTTATCGATCGACGGGACAGGACCCTCTGGGGCCAACGTCCTGACTTTC.